This entry lists 25 T cell receptor beta chains sequenced from one sample in a study of CD8+ T cells in alopecia areata. As the sequencing template, cDNA was produced by extracting RNA and reverse transcribing it. TCRdb keeps only in-frame clones here, not all; method: immunoSEQ multiplex PCR. The sample lists fewer than 150,000 clones, less than 70% occurring once. The source material was CD4+ T cells sorted from blood. These receptor sequences come from a human donor in good health.

In this sample, this clone turned up a few times. This chain links TRBV5-1 with TRBJ2-3, with TRBD2 identical over 11 bases. Germline loops: CDR1 SGHRS, CDR2 YFSETQ. V was pared by 0 bases and J by 5 bases, with 5 bases of the junction left unmatched. The CDR3 consists of 16 residues. DNA for the CDR3: TGCGCCAGCAGCTTGGGGCCTAGCGGGGGGCAAGATACGCAGTATTTT. It specifies CASSLGPSGGQDTQYF.

The rearrangement joins TRBV5-1 to TRBJ2-1; TRBD2 matches 8 bases. Losses at the gene ends were 3 bases for V and 2 bases for J; bases not matched to a gene: 7. In germline, CDR1 is SGHRS, CDR2 YFSETQ. This CDR3 spans 16 amino acids. The DNA for the CDR3 is TGCGCCAGCAGCTCCGATACGCGGGGGGCCTACAATGAGCAGTTCTTC. It encodes CASSSDTRGAYNEQFF.

The gene calls are TRBV18 and TRBJ2-7, with D possibly TRBD1 on 6 matching bases. This CDR3 is built from 14 residues. V shed 2 bases and J shed 3 bases, with 11 bases lying between them. From germline, CDR1 is KGHSH and CDR2 LQKENI. The CDR3 loop is CASSPDRYNYEQYF. CDR3 nucleotide sequence: TGTGCCAGCTCACCAGACAGGTATAACTACGAGCAGTACTTC.

The V gene is TRBV29-1, the J gene TRBJ1-2; D gene uncertain. The V and J ends lost 3 bases and 0 bases respectively, with 14 bases between them. The CDR3 totals 15 residues. Germline-derived CDR1 and CDR2 are SQVTM and ANQGSEA. As DNA, the CDR3 is TGCAGCGTTGAGTTTGCAGGAACTCCTAACTATGGCTACACCTTC. This sequence encodes CSVEFAGTPNYGYTF.

This rearrangement joins TRBV30 to TRBJ2-5, with D possibly TRBD1 on 6 matching bases. Trimming removed 2 bases from V and 6 bases from J, with 16 bases in between. The germline V gene has CDR1 GTSNPN and CDR2 SVGIG (reference sequence). The CDR3 contains 14 residues. The CDR3 DNA reads as TGTGCCTGGAGTATCATCACAGGGTTAAAGACCCAGTACTTC. Protein sequence: CAWSIITGLKTQYF.

The genes are TRBV29-1 and TRBJ2-7; 11 bases align to TRBD2. V dropped 0 bases and J dropped 2; count of bases not matched to a gene: 6. CDR1 and CDR2 from the germline V gene are SQVTM and ANQGSEA. This CDR3 spans 16 amino acids. Here the CDR3 DNA reads TGCAGCGTTGAAGAATCCGGACTAGCGGGTACCTACGAGCAGTACTTC. Amino acid sequence: CSVEESGLAGTYEQYF.

V is TRBV29-1 and J is TRBJ1-3; D not resolved. The germline CDR1 and CDR2 sequences are SQVTM and ANQGSEA. Trimming stripped 3 bases from V and 0 bases from J, with 3 bases between. There are 12 residues in the CDR3. The CDR3 loop is CSVESSGNTIYF. The CDR3 DNA sequence: TGCAGCGTTGAGTCCTCTGGAAACACCATATATTTT.

The chain recombines TRBV29-1 with TRBJ2-5; D is unclear. Trimming took off 4 bases at V and 3 bases at J, with 9 bases between the two ends. Germline CDR1 and CDR2: SQVTM and ANQGSEA. CDR3 size: 12 residues. The DNA of the CDR3 is TGCAGCGTTGCTGCTGGGAAAGAGACCCAGTACTTC. Its translation: CSVAAGKETQYF.

This clone was seen once. The rearrangement joins TRBV27 to TRBJ2-4; no clear D. Germline loops: CDR1 MNHEY, CDR2 SMNVEV (reference sequence). V lost 9 bases to trimming and J lost 13 bases, with 7 bases between them. This CDR3 is 8 amino acids long. CDR3 nucleotide sequence: TGTGCCAGGGCGGCCCAGTACTTC. Protein sequence: CARAAQYF.

This rearrangement joins TRBV9 to TRBJ1-1; D uncertain. The germline CDR1 and CDR2 sequences are SGDLS and YYNGEE. Between the trimmed V and J ends, which lost 1 base and 1 base, there was a span of 8 bases. This CDR3 has 14 residues. The CDR3 sequence: CASSVSGRNTEAFF. The CDR3, as DNA: TGTGCCAGCAGCGTAAGTGGGAGGAACACTGAAGCTTTCTTT.

This clone showed up just a few times. The same CDR3 also results from other DNA sequences found in this sample. V usage is TRBV5-6 and J usage is TRBJ2-5, with a possible D match to TRBD1 (6 bases). CDR1 and CDR2 from the germline V gene are SGHDT and YYEEEE. V dropped 4 bases and J dropped 4 bases, with 11 bases sitting between them. The CDR3 loop spans 13 amino acids. CDR3 coding DNA: TGTGCCAGCAGCCTGACAGGAGGAGAGACCCAGTACTTC. This encodes CASSLTGGETQYF.

V and J are TRBV25-1 and TRBJ1-2; D is ambiguous. CDR3 length equals 13 residues. With 2 bases removed from V and 1 base from J, the gap between germline ends came to 5 bases. Germline V gene sequence: CDR1 MGHDK, CDR2 SYGVNS. The CDR3 protein is CASSENLNYGYTF. The DNA of the CDR3 is TGTGCCAGCAGTGAAAACCTTAACTATGGCTACACCTTC.

The J gene is TRBJ1-2, the V gene TRBV29-1; 7 bases align to TRBD1. The CDR3 totals 12 residues. Germline V gives CDR1 SQVTM, CDR2 ANQGSEA. Losses at the gene ends were 4 bases for V and 6 bases for J; bases not matched to a gene: 5. DNA for the CDR3: TGCAGCGTTGGACAGGGTTCACATGGCTACACCTTC. Protein: CSVGQGSHGYTF. The whole variable domain, filled in from reference TRBV29-1 and TRBJ1-2, reads SAVISQKPSRDICQRGTSLTIQCQVDSQVTMMFWYRQQPGQSLTLIATANQGSEATYESGFVIDKFPISRPNLTFSTLTVSNMSPEDSSIYLCSVGQGSHGYTFGSGTRLTVV.

The chain joins TRBV5-1 to TRBJ2-1; 12 bases line up with TRBD2. J was trimmed by 6 bases and V by 7 bases; bases with no gene match: 5. Germline CDR1 and CDR2: SGHRS and YFSETQ. CDR3 length: 14 amino acids. CDR3 residues: CASRLAGVGNEQFF. CDR3 DNA sequence: TGCGCCAGCCGACTAGCGGGGGTGGGCAATGAGCAGTTCTTC.

The chain recombines TRBV4-1 with TRBJ1-2; TRBD1 might be the D (5 bases). The CDR3 is 15 amino acids. V lost 4 bases and J 2 bases, leaving 14 bases between the germline ends. Germline V gene lookup returns CDR1 MGHRA and CDR2 YSYEKL. CDR3 sequence (DNA): TGCGCCAGCAGCCCAGTCCCTTGGGACAACTATGGCTACACCTTC. Encoded protein: CASSPVPWDNYGYTF.

V and J are TRBV5-1 and TRBJ2-1; D remains unclear. The CDR3 covers 12 residues. Trimming stripped 9 bases from V and 6 bases from J, with 13 bases between. Germline values: CDR1 SGHRS, CDR2 YFSETQ. CDR3 sequence: CATLGPSNEQFF. As DNA, the CDR3 is TGCGCCACCTTGGGCCCGAGCAATGAGCAGTTCTTC.

V is TRBV5-1 and J is TRBJ2-7, with D possibly matching TRBD1 (6 bases). V was pared by 1 base and J by 5 bases, with 13 bases between. CDR1 and CDR2 from the germline V gene are SGHRS and YFSETQ. CDR3 length: 14 residues. The CDR3 is CASSLLVGTHEQYF. The CDR3 DNA reads as TGCGCCAGCAGCTTGTTGGTTGGGACACACGAGCAGTACTTC.

This clone occurred a few times. The CDR3 sequence: CSVTTRDGYNQPQHF. CDR3 coding DNA: TGCAGCGTGACCACACGGGACGGATACAATCAGCCCCAGCATTTT. The V and J genes are TRBV29-1 and TRBJ1-5, with TRBD1 as a possible D gene (5 bases). The CDR3 sequence is 15 residues long. Germline CDR1 is SQVTM and CDR2 is ANQGSEA. Trimming shortened V by 6 bases and J by 3 bases, and 18 bases separated the two germline ends.

V usage is TRBV29-1 and J usage is TRBJ1-2, with D unclear. This CDR3 comprises 13 residues. The V end was cut by 5 bases, the J end by 4 bases, with 14 bases between. Looked up from germline, CDR1 is SQVTM and CDR2 is ANQGSEA. Here the CDR3 reads CSVPGERVYGYTF. The CDR3 DNA is TGCAGCGTTCCCGGGGAGCGAGTCTATGGCTACACCTTC.

This sequence joins TRBV25-1 and TRBJ2-5; possible D gene TRBD2, 6 bases. The CDR3 sequence is 16 residues long. The germline V gene encodes CDR1 MGHDK and CDR2 SYGVNS. Trimming removed 1 base at V and 1 base at J, with 13 bases between. Here the CDR3 DNA reads TGTGCCAGCAGTGAATTGGCACGGGGGTTCCAAGAGACCCAGTACTTC. Its translation is CASSELARGFQETQYF.

V usage is TRBV27 and J usage is TRBJ1-4; 7 nucleotides line up with TRBD1. The J segment lost 8 bases and the V segment lost 5 bases, leaving 17 bases of the junction unmatched. Germline lookup yields CDR1 MNHEY and CDR2 SMNVEV (reference sequence). The length of the CDR3 is 17 residues. In DNA form, the CDR3 reads TGTGCCAGCAGTCGAAACCGCCCCGACAGGGAGGGCGAAAAACTGTTTTTT. Protein sequence: CASSRNRPDREGEKLFF.

This sequence joins TRBV2 and TRBJ1-2, with D maybe TRBD1 (5 bases). The CDR3 length is 14 residues. Per the germline V gene, CDR1 is SNHLY and CDR2 is FYNNEI. The V end lost 3 bases, the J end lost 4 bases, and 12 bases lay between the germline ends. The CDR3, as DNA: TGTGCCAGCAGTGACAGGGCCCATCTCTATGGCTACACCTTC. Its protein product is CASSDRAHLYGYTF.

CDR3 coding DNA: TGCAGCGTTGTTACAAGTTACGAGCAGTACTTC. Protein product: CSVVTSYEQYF. This rearrangement joins TRBV29-1 to TRBJ2-7; D remains unclear. This CDR3 spans 11 amino acids. V was pared by 4 bases and J by 4 bases, with 8 bases between. CDR1 is SQVTM, CDR2 ANQGSEA, per germline.

The V and J genes are TRBV5-1 and TRBJ2-7, with D perhaps given as TRBD1 or TRBD2 (5 bases each). Deletions cut 4 bases from V and 7 bases from J, with 18 bases between. Germline V lookup: CDR1 SGHRS, CDR2 YFSETQ. The CDR3 spans 14 residues. CDR3 region: CASSLLSGPEEQYF. CDR3 coding DNA: TGCGCCAGCAGCCTACTATCGGGGCCCGAAGAGCAGTACTTC.

V usage is TRBV25-1 and J usage is TRBJ1-2; D might be TRBD1 (5 bases). V was cut by 6 bases and J by 8 bases, with 19 bases left in between. CDR1 and CDR2 from the germline V gene are MGHDK and SYGVNS. The CDR3 runs 14 residues. The CDR3 spells CASRPGVEGRGYTF. For the CDR3, the DNA is TGTGCCAGCAGACCCGGGGTTGAGGGGCGGGGCTACACCTTC.